A single sample gave rise to the 27 T cell receptor beta chains below, sequenced in a study of spatial heterogeneity in lung cancer. Study observations and caveats: It was found that expanded intratumoral alpha and beta TCR counts tracked tumor mutation counts.

Time point in this sample: sample taken at primary tumor resection. MiXCR was run by TCRdb on the 5' RACE reads, yielding one entry per CDR3 protein. The sample lists roughly 6,000 distinct CDR3 sequences, more than 4% occurring once. Their target antigens are unknown. Sample: lung tumor tissue, taken at surgery. These receptors all come from a male donor with early-stage non-small cell lung cancer.

This clonotype was recorded at least ten times. The chain links TRBV18 to TRBJ2-2; 10 bases agree with TRBD2. Per germline, CDR1 KGHSH and CDR2 LQKENI. The CDR3 sequence is 15 residues long. V trimming: 6 bases; J trimming: 5 bases; junction bases outside the gene matches: 6. The DNA of the CDR3 is TGTGCCAGCTCGCCTAGCGGGAGAAGTACCGGGGAGCTGTTTTTT. Residues: CASSPSGRSTGELFF.

This clonotype was recorded many times. The V and J genes are TRBV6-5 and TRBJ2-1; D is possibly TRBD1 (6 bases). The germline V gene has CDR1 MNHEY and CDR2 SVGAGI. The CDR3 length is 12 residues. Trimming removed 10 bases from V and 2 bases from J, with 9 bases in between. The CDR3 DNA follows: TGTGCCACGACAGGAACCTACAATGAGCAGTTCTTC. Translating gives CATTGTYNEQFF.

This clonotype was counted at least ten times. The rearrangement uses TRBV9 and TRBJ2-5; D call uncertain. The V gene's germline CDR1 is SGDLS and CDR2 YYNGEE. The CDR3 has 15 amino acids. V gave up 0 bases and J gave up 2 bases, with 11 bases separating them. The CDR3 sequence is CASSVAGRQQETQYF. CDR3 sequence (DNA): TGTGCCAGCAGCGTAGCGGGTCGGCAGCAAGAGACCCAGTACTTC.

The sample holds a few counts of this clonotype. The chain carries TRBV6-7 and TRBJ1-5; D possibly corresponds to TRBD1 (6 bases). TRBV6-7 is designated an ORF whose function remains uncertain. Trimming stripped 6 bases from V and 0 bases from J, with 12 bases between. This CDR3 is built from 15 residues. CDR3 region: CASRSQGNSNQPQHF. CDR3 in DNA: TGTGCCAGCAGGTCCCAGGGGAATAGCAATCAGCCCCAGCATTTT.

Many counts were recorded for this clonotype. The chain links TRBV12-3 or TRBV12-4 to TRBJ2-2; no firm D call. The V and J ends lost 3 bases and 3 bases respectively, with 5 bases between them. The CDR3 length is 13 residues. CDR3 DNA: TGTGCCAGCAGTTTTGGGTACACCGGGGAGCTGTTTTTT. Translation: CASSFGYTGELFF.

Relative to its sample, this clonotype is medium-sized. The chain recombines TRBV6-1 with TRBJ1-6; D may be TRBD1 (6 bases). CDR1 MNHNS and CDR2 SASEGT come from the germline V gene. V dropped 6 bases and J dropped 2 bases, with 17 bases sitting between them. The CDR3 contains 17 residues. CDR3 residues: CASSVNFRGAYNSPLHF. CDR3 bases: TGTGCCAGCAGCGTGAACTTCAGGGGTGCCTATAATTCACCCCTCCACTTT.

This chain uses TRBV5-4 with TRBJ2-1, with 10 bases aligning to TRBD2. This CDR3 is built from 17 residues. Unmatched junction bases numbered 15, after V lost 3 bases and J lost 9 bases. Germline V lookup: CDR1 SGHNT, CDR2 YYREEE (reference sequence). The CDR3 bases are TGTGCCAGCAGCTCCCCCCCGACAGCGGGGGGGCAGGGTGAGCAGTTCTTC. Translating gives CASSSPPTAGGQGEQFF. Drawing the rest from reference TRBV5-4 and TRBJ2-1, the complete variable domain is ETGVTQSPTHLIKTRGQQVTLRCSSQSGHNTVSWYQQALGQGPQFIFQYYREEENGRGNFPPRFSGLQFPNYSSELNVNALELDDSALYLCASSSPPTAGGQGEQFFGPGTRLTVL.

This clonotype occurred a few times. The chain carries TRBV15 and TRBJ2-5; 9 nucleotides align to TRBD2. V lost 0 bases to trimming and J lost 1 base; unmatched junction nucleotides: 6. Germline V gives CDR1 LNHNV, CDR2 YYDKDF (reference sequence). The CDR3 length is 17 residues. The CDR3 protein is CATSREGSGGLQETQYF. The CDR3 DNA follows: TGTGCCACCAGCAGAGAAGGGAGCGGGGGGCTCCAAGAGACCCAGTACTTC. Using reference TRBV15 and TRBJ2-5 for the parts outside the CDR3, the full variable domain is DAMVIQNPRYQVTQFGKPVTLSCSQTLNHNVMYWYQQKSSQAPKLLFHYYDKDFNNEADTPDNFQSRRPNTSFCFLDIRSPGLGDTAMYLCATSREGSGGLQETQYFGPGTRLLVL.

This clonotype was seen repeatedly, ten times or more. The V call is TRBV7-9, the J call TRBJ2-7; 9 bases agree with TRBD1. CDR3 length: 16 residues. CDR1 SEHNR and CDR2 FQNEAQ come from the germline V gene (reference sequence). The J segment lost 0 bases and the V segment lost 2 bases, leaving 5 bases of the junction unmatched. The CDR3 region is CASSLLTTGGSYEQYF. CDR3 nucleotide sequence: TGTGCCAGCAGCTTATTAACGACAGGGGGCTCCTACGAGCAGTACTTC.

This clonotype was counted at least ten times. The CDR3 protein is CASQSGATHEQYF. As DNA, the CDR3 is TGTGCCAGCCAAAGCGGGGCAACCCACGAGCAGTACTTC. The chain couples TRBV27 to TRBJ2-7; 7 nucleotides align to TRBD2. Germline V CDR1 and CDR2: MNHEY, SMNVEV (reference sequence). The CDR3 spans 13 residues. The V segment lost 8 bases and the J segment 5 bases; nucleotides outside the gene matches: 9.

This clonotype has a count of ten or more. The chain joins TRBV9 to TRBJ2-7; 7 positions agree with TRBD1. CDR3 size: 13 residues. The trim removed 6 bases at V and 0 bases at J, leaving 3 bases unmatched. CDR1 SGDLS and CDR2 YYNGEE come from the germline V gene. This chain's CDR3 is CASNRDSSYEQYF. The CDR3 DNA reads TGTGCCAGCAATAGGGACAGCTCCTACGAGCAGTACTTC.

This clonotype was detected ten times or more. V is TRBV5-1 and J is TRBJ2-5, with 10 bases identical to TRBD1. The CDR3 sequence is 15 residues long. CDR1 and CDR2 (germline): SGHRS, YFSETQ. V gave up 2 bases and J gave up 5 bases; unmatched junction bases: 6. CDR3 loop: CASSFTGTGDETQYF. In nucleotides, the CDR3 is TGCGCCAGCAGCTTCACCGGGACAGGGGACGAGACCCAGTACTTC. The full variable domain, completed using reference TRBV5-1 and TRBJ2-5, is KAGVTQTPRYLIKTRGQQVTLSCSPISGHRSVSWYQQTPGQGLQFLFEYFSETQRNKGNFPGRFSGRQFSNSRSEMNVSTLELGDSALYLCASSFTGTGDETQYFGPGTRLLVL.

This clonotype was found many times. In DNA form, the CDR3 reads TGTGCCCGTAGCTACGGGTTGGGCTATGGCTACACCTTC. Its protein product is CARSYGLGYGYTF. The chain uses TRBV30 and TRBJ1-2; no clear D. CDR3 length: 13 residues. Germline lookup yields CDR1 GTSNPN and CDR2 SVGIG (reference sequence). Deletions cut 8 bases from V and 4 bases from J, with 17 bases between.

There are a few counts of this clonotype. The V gene is TRBV18, the J gene TRBJ1-4, with D unclear. The germline V gene encodes CDR1 KGHSH and CDR2 LQKENI. The V and J ends lost 3 bases and 8 bases respectively, with 13 bases between them. The CDR3 sequence is 14 residues long. CDR3 in DNA: TGTGCCAGCTCACCCTCCGGGAGGGAGGAAAAACTGTTTTTT. It translates to CASSPSGREEKLFF. The full variable domain, with the rest looked up from reference TRBV18 and TRBJ1-4, is NAGVMQNPRHLVRRRGQEARLRCSPMKGHSHVYWYRQLPEEGLKFMVYLQKENIIDESGMPKERFSAEFPKEGPSILRIQQVVRGDSAAYFCASSPSGREEKLFFGSGTQLSVL.

This clonotype was recorded many times. The V call is TRBV5-1, the J call TRBJ1-2; D unresolved. Trimming stripped 0 bases from V and 6 bases from J, with 12 bases between. Germline V gene data show CDR1 as SGHRS and CDR2 as YFSETQ. The CDR3 covers 14 residues. In DNA, the CDR3 is TGCGCCAGCAGCTTGGAGGTGGCAAGGAATGGCTACACCTTC. Residues: CASSLEVARNGYTF.

In its sample, this clonotype ranks as medium-sized. The chain uses TRBV5-1 and TRBJ2-3; 13 nucleotides line up with TRBD2. Trimming took 4 bases from V and 6 from J; bases not matched to a gene: 11. This CDR3 is 17 amino acids long. Germline lookup yields CDR1 SGHRS and CDR2 YFSETQ. This CDR3 reads CASSRQLAGGPTDTQYF. CDR3 in DNA: TGCGCCAGCAGCCGCCAACTAGCGGGGGGGCCTACGGATACGCAGTATTTT.

This clonotype came up many times. V and J are TRBV28 and TRBJ2-2, with 9 bases lining up with TRBD1. V lost 5 bases to trimming and J lost 0 bases; unmatched junction nucleotides: 7. The CDR3 is made up of 17 amino acids. Germline loops: CDR1 MDHEN, CDR2 SYDVKM. The CDR3 protein is CASSRTGAPSNTGELFF. The CDR3 DNA reads TGTGCCAGCAGTCGGACAGGGGCCCCCTCGAACACCGGGGAGCTGTTTTTT.

In its sample, this clonotype was seen many times. The chain joins TRBV12-3 or TRBV12-4 to TRBJ1-5, with D unclear. This CDR3 is built from 16 residues. The V gene lost 4 bases and the J gene lost 0 bases, with 13 bases spanning the gap. The CDR3 region has the DNA TGTGCCAGCAGTTACCAGGAGGCCTATAGCAATCAGCCCCAGCATTTT. Its protein is CASSYQEAYSNQPQHF.

This clonotype was detected ten times or more. The chain combines TRBV28 with TRBJ2-4; either TRBD1 or TRBD2 may fit D (5 bases each). V dropped 6 bases and J dropped 5 bases, with 17 bases sitting between them. The CDR3 sequence is 15 residues long. Germline CDR1 MDHEN, CDR2 SYDVKM. As DNA, the CDR3 is TGTGCCAGCAGCCTCGGCAGGGACCCTGAAAACATTCAGTACTTC. Amino acids: CASSLGRDPENIQYF. Combining the CDR3 with reference TRBV28 and TRBJ2-4 gives the whole variable domain DVKVTQSSRYLVKRTGEKVFLECVQDMDHENMFWYRQDPGLGLRLIYFSYDVKMKEKGDIPEGYSVSREKKERFSLILESASTNQTSMYLCASSLGRDPENIQYFGAGTRLSVL.

The chain couples TRBV6-1 to TRBJ1-1, with a weak D call TRBD1 (5 bases). Per germline, CDR1 MNHNS and CDR2 SASEGT. The CDR3 covers 16 residues. The V gene lost 1 base and the J gene lost 1 base, with 13 bases spanning the gap. DNA of the CDR3: TGTGCCAGCAGTGAAGGTCTGGGGCTGGGGAACACTGAAGCTTTCTTT. Residues: CASSEGLGLGNTEAFF.

This clonotype was observed a few times. This rearrangement joins TRBV11-1 to TRBJ1-1, with no clear D. CDR1 and CDR2 (germline): SGHAT, FQDESV (reference sequence). The CDR3 covers 14 residues. The germline V and J ends were trimmed by 1 base and 7 bases, with 13 bases remaining between them. The CDR3 DNA is TGTGCCAGCAGCTTAGACACCCCCCCCGGTGAAGCTTTCTTT. This codes for CASSLDTPPGEAFF. Looking up the rest from reference TRBV11-1 and TRBJ1-1 gives the full variable domain: EAEVAQSPRYKITEKSQAVAFWCDPISGHATLYWYRQILGQGPELLVQFQDESVVDDSQLPKDRFSAERLKGVDSTLKIQPAELGDSAMYLCASSLDTPPGEAFFGQGTRLTVV.

J is TRBJ2-3 and V is TRBV12-3 or TRBV12-4; 12 bases are shared with TRBD2. The CDR3 has 15 amino acids. The ends lost 5 bases at V and 5 bases at J; junction bases unmatched: 5. The CDR3, as DNA: TGTGCCAGCAGTCCGACTAGCGGGAGAGGAGATACGCAGTATTTT. This translates into CASSPTSGRGDTQYF.

This clonotype occurred many times. The chain employs TRBV2 and TRBJ2-5; 9 bases match TRBD2. Germline CDR1 and CDR2: SNHLY and FYNNEI. V gave up 2 bases and J gave up 2 bases; unmatched junction bases: 3. CDR3 length: 15 amino acids. Written as DNA, the CDR3 is TGTGCCAGCAGTGAAATGGCGGGGGGGCAAGAGACCCAGTACTTC. This translates into CASSEMAGGQETQYF.

The chain employs TRBV9 and TRBJ2-1; 10 bases agree with TRBD2. V gave up 0 bases and J gave up 4 bases; unmatched junction bases: 7. There are 17 residues in the CDR3. Germline values: CDR1 SGDLS, CDR2 YYNGEE. CDR3 loop: CASSVDIAGGLYNEQFF. The CDR3 coding sequence is TGTGCCAGCAGCGTAGATATAGCGGGGGGTCTGTACAATGAGCAGTTCTTC.

This clonotype was seen at least ten times. This chain joins TRBV7-9 and TRBJ2-7; 7 bases fit TRBD1. The ends lost 8 bases at V and 2 bases at J; junction bases unmatched: 9. Germline V gene data show CDR1 as SEHNR and CDR2 as FQNEAQ (reference sequence). The CDR3 has 14 amino acids. The CDR3 sequence: CASSTGTDPYEQYF. DNA of the CDR3: TGTGCCAGCTCGACCGGGACAGACCCCTACGAGCAGTACTTC. The full variable domain, its missing parts supplied by reference TRBV7-9 and TRBJ2-7, is DTGVSQNPRHKITKRGQNVTFRCDPISEHNRLYWYRQTLGQGPEFLTYFQNEAQLEKSRLLSDRFSAERPKGSFSTLEIQRTEQGDSAMYLCASSTGTDPYEQYFGPGTRLTVT.

V usage is TRBV10-3 and J usage is TRBJ1-6; 7 bases map to TRBD1. The V segment lost 11 bases and the J segment 7 bases; nucleotides outside the gene matches: 8. Germline CDR1 ENHRY, CDR2 SYGVKD. This CDR3 has 13 amino acids. The CDR3 bases are TGTGCCGCCAGGGGGGAGGCGAATTCACCCCTCCACTTT. Protein product: CAARGEANSPLHF.

This clonotype has just a few counts. J is TRBJ2-7 and V is TRBV5-1, with D tentatively TRBD1 (5 bases). The germline gives CDR1 SGHRS, CDR2 YFSETQ. The CDR3 contains 12 residues. Trimming cost V 2 bases and J 6 bases, with 9 bases left between them. CDR3 in DNA: TGCGCCAGCAGCTTTACAGGCCGCGAGCAGTACTTC. It yields the protein CASSFTGREQYF.